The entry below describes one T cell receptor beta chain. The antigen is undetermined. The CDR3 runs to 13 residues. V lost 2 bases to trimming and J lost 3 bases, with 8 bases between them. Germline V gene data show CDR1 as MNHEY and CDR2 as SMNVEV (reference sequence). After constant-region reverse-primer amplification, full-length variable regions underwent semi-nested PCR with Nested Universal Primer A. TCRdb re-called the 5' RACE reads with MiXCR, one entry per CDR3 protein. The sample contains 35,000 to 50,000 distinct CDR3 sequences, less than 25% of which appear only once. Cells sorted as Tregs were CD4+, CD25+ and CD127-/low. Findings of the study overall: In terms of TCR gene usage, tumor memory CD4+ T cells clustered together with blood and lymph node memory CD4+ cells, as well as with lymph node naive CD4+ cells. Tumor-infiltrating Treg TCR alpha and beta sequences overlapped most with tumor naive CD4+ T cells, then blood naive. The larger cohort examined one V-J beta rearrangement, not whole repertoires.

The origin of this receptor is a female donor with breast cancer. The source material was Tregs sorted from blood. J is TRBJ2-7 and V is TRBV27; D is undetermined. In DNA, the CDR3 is TGTGCCAGCAGTTTAGGAAGAGGCTACGAGCAGTACTTC. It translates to CASSLGRGYEQYF.